These 25 T cell receptor beta chains came from one sample sequenced in a study of T cells in women clearing cervical HPV infection. Method: immunoSEQ multiplex PCR; TCRdb's copy keeps in-frame clones and lacks some. The table lists around 30,000 clones. Sequenced material: blood buffy coat. The receptors originated from a woman between 18 and 70 years old with a cervical HPV16 infection that either progressed to CIN3+ or cleared (not recorded which).

CDR3 sequence: CASSLRAQPQHF. The CDR3 DNA, read in part, is TGTGCCAGCAGCTTGAGGGCTCAGCCC. V gene TRBV5-6 combines with J gene TRBJ1-5; D not certain. The read finishes 3 residues shy of the CDR3 end, and the germline J gene is used to complete it. Germline assignment: CDR1 SGHDT and CDR2 YYEEEE. With 1 base removed from V and 6 bases from J, the gap between germline ends came to 5 bases. The CDR3 is made up of 12 amino acids.

Remarks on this clone: The CDR3 goes on 3 residues after the read ends, and that part is filled in from the germline J gene. The J gene is TRBJ1-2, the V gene TRBV6-2 or TRBV6-3, with TRBD1 identical over 8 bases. V dropped 6 bases and J dropped 5; count of bases not matched to a gene: 5. The germline V gene encodes CDR1 MNHEY and CDR2 SVGEGT. The CDR3 has 13 residues. CDR3 DNA (partial): TGTGCCAGCAGCCTGACAGGGGATTATGGC. This sequence encodes CASSLTGDYG. The full CDR3 is CASSLTGDYGYTF.

With respect to this clone: The read gets to within 3 residues of the CDR3 end, and the germline J gene fills in the rest. This chain joins TRBV19 and TRBJ1-6; a possible D gene is TRBD1 (5 bases). Germline CDR1 LNHDA, CDR2 SQIVND (reference sequence). Trimming pared 8 bases from V and 7 bases from J, leaving 12 bases between. The CDR3 totals 13 residues. The part of the CDR3 DNA that was read is TGTGCCAGTGATCGGGGGTGGAATTCACCC. Translating gives CASDRGWNSP. The whole CDR3 sequence is CASDRGWNSPLHF. Looking up the rest from reference TRBV19 and TRBJ1-6 gives the full variable domain: DGGITQSPKYLFRKEGQNVTLSCEQNLNHDAMYWYRQDPGQGLRLIYYSQIVNDFQKGDIAEGYSVSREKKESFPLTVTSAQKNPTAFYLCASDRGWNSPLHFGNGTRLTVT.

CDR3 sequence: CASSFSGSYADTQYF. The sequenced part of the CDR3 DNA is TGTGCCAGCAGCTTTAGCGGGAGTTACGCAGATACG. The chain couples TRBV11-2 to TRBJ2-3; 9 positions match TRBD2. The missing CDR3 end, 3 residues past where the read stops, is filled in from the germline J gene. The CDR3 runs 15 residues. V was clipped by 3 bases and J by 4 bases; unmatched bases: 5. CDR1 is SGHAT, CDR2 FQNNGV, per germline.

As concerns this clone: Read data end 3 residues before the CDR3 end; the end is taken from the germline J gene. This chain links TRBV2 with TRBJ2-4; D is undetermined. In germline, CDR1 is SNHLY, CDR2 FYNNEI. This CDR3 region has 11 residues. Incomplete CDR3 DNA: TGTGCCAGCAGTGTTCTAATCGAT. Amino acid sequence: CASSVLID. The full CDR3 reads CASSVLIDQYF.

In regard to this clone: The CDR3 end lies 3 residues beyond the end of the read and is filled in from the germline J gene. The chain joins TRBV7-9 to TRBJ1-2, with D maybe TRBD1 (6 bases). This CDR3 is 15 amino acids long. The germline V gene has CDR1 SEHNR and CDR2 FQNEAQ (reference sequence). The CDR3 sequence is CASSLDPGGSYDYTF. CDR3 bases read: TGTGCCAGCAGCTTAGACCCGGGGGGCTCCTACGAC.

In the case of this clone: Coverage ceases 3 residues before the CDR3 finishes, and the germline J gene fills in the end. This sequence joins TRBV5-6 and TRBJ2-3; tentative D call: TRBD2 (5 bases). Germline assignment: CDR1 SGHDT and CDR2 YYEEEE. V shed 4 bases and J shed 6 bases, with 9 bases lying between them. This CDR3 region has 12 residues. The CDR3 DNA, read in part, is TGTGCCAGCAGCCCATCGGGGGATACG. Its translation: CASSPSGDT. The entire CDR3 protein reads CASSPSGDTQYF.

Turning to this clone: Sequencing ends 3 residues short of the CDR3 end; the germline J gene provides the rest. The rearrangement joins TRBV20-1 to TRBJ1-1; D not resolved. Per the germline V gene, CDR1 is DFQATT and CDR2 is SNEGSKA (reference sequence). The CDR3 has 13 residues. Trimming took 5 bases from V and 3 from J, leaving 13 bases between them. CDR3 protein: CSACPGGYTEAFF. The DNA read from the CDR3 is TGCAGTGCTTGCCCGGGTGGGTACACTGAA.

For this clone: Germline is not matched at one junction end, which may reflect a read error. The read ends 3 residues early relative to the CDR3; the germline J gene fills the gap. This sample includes further DNA sequences coding for the same CDR3. The chain carries TRBV2 and TRBJ1-3; perhaps TRBD1 as D (6 bases). The CDR3 runs to 13 residues. Germline V gene sequence: CDR1 SNHLY, CDR2 FYNNEI. The CDR3 DNA, read in part, is TGTGCCGGTGCAGGGGAGGTCGGAAACACT. Its translation: CAGAGEVGNT. The entire CDR3 sequence reads CAGAGEVGNTIYF.

Concerning this clone: Read coverage stops 3 residues before the CDR3 terminus; the germline J gene supplies the remainder. This sequence joins TRBV9 and TRBJ2-3; 7 bases match TRBD2. The V gene end was trimmed by 3 bases and the J gene end by 2 bases; junction bases not matched to a gene: 6. This CDR3 is 15 amino acids long. Germline assignment: CDR1 SGDLS and CDR2 YYNGEE. CDR3 amino acids: CASSDERGNTDTQYF. The sequenced CDR3 bases are TGTGCCAGCAGCGACGAGCGGGGAAACACAGATACG.

Concerning this clone itself: The read halts 3 residues ahead of the CDR3 end, with the missing end drawn from the germline J gene. The J gene is TRBJ2-3, the V gene TRBV20-1; D is perhaps TRBD2 (5 bases). V lost 1 base to trimming and J lost 7 bases, with 6 bases between them. Per the germline V gene, CDR1 is DFQATT and CDR2 is SNEGSKA (reference sequence). CDR3 length: 11 amino acids. The covered CDR3 bases are TGCAGTGCTAGAGGACTAAATACG. It is translated as CSARGLNT. The full CDR3 protein reads CSARGLNTQYF.

About this clone itself: The read comes to an end 3 residues before the CDR3 does, leaving the germline J gene to fill in the end. The V call is TRBV18, the J call TRBJ1-2, with D possibly TRBD1 on 5 matching bases. Germline V gene data show CDR1 as KGHSH and CDR2 as LQKENI. The CDR3 spans 15 residues. Incomplete CDR3 DNA: TGTGCCAGCTCACCTAAGGGTCAGGGATCAGATACC. Amino acids: CASSPKGQGSDT. The whole CDR3 sequence is CASSPKGQGSDTYTF.

For this clone: Read sequence stops 3 residues before the CDR3 end, and the germline J gene provides the missing end. The V call is TRBV6-4, the J call TRBJ2-1; no definite D call. V lost 6 bases and J 8 bases, leaving 14 bases between the germline ends. CDR1 MRHNA and CDR2 SNTAGT come from the germline V gene. The CDR3 totals 13 residues. The part of the CDR3 DNA that was read is TGTGCCAGCAGCCGTGCAGCGAAAGATGAG. It is translated as CASSRAAKDE. The CDR3 reads in full as CASSRAAKDEQFF.

Details on this clone: The CDR3 end lies 3 residues beyond the end of the read and is filled in from the germline J gene. The sample contains more than one DNA sequence encoding this CDR3. The V call is TRBV5-6, the J call TRBJ2-2, with D perhaps matching TRBD2 (6 bases). CDR1 and CDR2 (germline): SGHDT, YYEEEE. Trimming pared 0 bases from V and 0 bases from J, leaving 6 bases between. The length of the CDR3 is 15 residues. This chain's CDR3 is CASSLGGTNTGELFF. The part of the CDR3 DNA that was read is TGTGCCAGCAGCTTGGGCGGGACGAACACCGGGGAG.

Notes on this clone: The read terminates 3 residues ahead of where the CDR3 ends, so the germline J gene completes it. The same CDR3 also results from other DNA sequences found in this sample. The rearrangement links TRBV18 to TRBJ2-7; TRBD2 aligns across 10 bases. This CDR3 is built from 15 residues. Per germline, CDR1 KGHSH and CDR2 LQKENI. V lost 2 bases to trimming and J lost 6 bases; unmatched junction nucleotides: 7. CDR3 protein: CASSPATSGIAEQYF. The sequenced CDR3 bases are TGTGCCAGCTCACCAGCCACTAGCGGGATTGCCGAG.

A word on this clone: The read falls 3 residues short of the CDR3 end, and the missing part is taken from the germline J gene. The rearrangement uses TRBV5-1 and TRBJ1-1; D remains unclear. This CDR3 contains 16 residues. Looked up from germline, CDR1 is SGHRS and CDR2 is YFSETQ. Trimming took 4 bases from V and 2 from J, leaving 18 bases between them. The CDR3 here is CASSLLYSSVNTEAFF. The CDR3 bases that were read are TGCGCCAGCAGCCTACTTTATAGCAGTGTTAACACTGAA.

Concerning this clone: The read finishes 3 residues shy of the CDR3 end, and the germline J gene is used to complete it. The sample has other DNA sequences that encode this CDR3 too. The chain has TRBV19 and TRBJ2-2, with 8 bases identical to TRBD2. Germline V gene data show CDR1 as LNHDA and CDR2 as SQIVND (reference sequence). The CDR3 loop spans 16 amino acids. The CDR3 loop reads CASSIGGGSGANVLFF. The covered CDR3 bases are TGTGCCAGTAGTATAGGCGGGGGGTCTGGGGCCAACGTG.

Details on this clone: From the germline J gene comes the end of the CDR3, since the read stops 3 residues before it. The J gene is TRBJ2-1, the V gene TRBV7-6, with D possibly TRBD2 on 5 matching bases. The CDR3 totals 14 residues. Per germline, CDR1 SGHVS and CDR2 FNYEAQ. Trimming cost V 5 bases and J 2 bases, with 10 bases left between them. This CDR3 is CASSTDSTYNEQFF. The sequenced CDR3 bases are TGTGCCAGCAGCACGGACTCTACCTACAATGAG.

A note on this clone: Coverage ceases 3 residues before the CDR3 finishes, and the germline J gene fills in the end. The genes are TRBV6-1 and TRBJ2-2, with 8 positions matching TRBD2. The germline V gene encodes CDR1 MNHNS and CDR2 SASEGT. This CDR3 is built from 16 residues. The J segment lost 0 bases and the V segment lost 2 bases, leaving 2 bases of the junction unmatched. CDR3 amino acids: CASSELRGANTGELFF. Partial CDR3 DNA: TGTGCCAGCAGTGAATTGCGGGGGGCGAACACCGGGGAG.

For this clone: Coverage ceases 3 residues before the CDR3 finishes, and the germline J gene fills in the end. V gene TRBV13 combines with J gene TRBJ1-1, with a tentative D call TRBD1 (6 bases). V lost 0 bases and J 1 base, leaving 6 bases between the germline ends. Germline CDR1 PRHDT, CDR2 FYEKMQ (reference sequence). This CDR3 has 14 residues. CDR3: CASSLGGQNTEAFF. The sequenced CDR3 bases are TGTGCCAGCAGCTTAGGGGGACAGAACACTGAA.

To note about this clone: The CDR3 end falls 3 residues outside the read, so it is completed with the germline J gene. The chain is built from TRBV19 and TRBJ1-2; 7 nucleotides agree with TRBD1. V shed 4 bases, J shed 7 bases, and the junction held 12 bases outside the gene matches. CDR1 is LNHDA, CDR2 SQIVND, per germline (reference sequence). CDR3 length: 15 amino acids. The CDR3 spells CASSKMGQRGAGYTF. CDR3 bases read: TGTGCCAGTAGTAAAATGGGACAGCGAGGGGCTGGC.

A word on this clone: Read data end 3 residues before the CDR3 end; the end is taken from the germline J gene. The chain recombines TRBV5-1 with TRBJ2-7, with 11 positions matching TRBD2. The length of the CDR3 is 13 residues. V shed 4 bases and J 6 bases; nucleotides not matched to a gene: 3. Per germline, CDR1 SGHRS and CDR2 YFSETQ. The CDR3 DNA, read in part, is TGCGCCAGCAGCCTCGGACTAGCGGGCGAG. Amino acids: CASSLGLAGE. In full, the CDR3 is CASSLGLAGEQYF.

With respect to this clone: The read is 3 residues too short to cover the CDR3 end, so that end is filled in from the germline J gene. The rearrangement uses TRBV5-1 and TRBJ2-2; D unresolved. CDR3 size: 14 residues. Deletions cut 4 bases from V and 5 bases from J, with 12 bases between. The germline V gene encodes CDR1 SGHRS and CDR2 YFSETQ. CDR3 amino acids: CASSAIQTTGELFF. The CDR3 DNA, read in part, is TGCGCCAGCAGCGCAATTCAGACAACCGGGGAG.

A note on this clone: The read comes to an end 3 residues before the CDR3 does, leaving the germline J gene to fill in the end. This sequence joins TRBV19 and TRBJ1-1, with no clear D. Germline lookup yields CDR1 LNHDA and CDR2 SQIVND (reference sequence). This CDR3 contains 13 residues. CDR3 in amino acids: CASSIGTGIIAFF. The covered CDR3 bases are TGTGCCAGTAGTATAGGGACGGGGATTATC.

In the case of this clone: The CDR3 end falls 3 residues outside the read, so it is completed with the germline J gene. The chain recombines TRBV9 with TRBJ2-1, with TRBD1 as a possible D gene (6 bases). The CDR3 covers 13 residues. The V gene's germline CDR1 is SGDLS and CDR2 YYNGEE. The V end lost 4 bases, the J end lost 6 bases, and 11 bases lay between the germline ends. CDR3 sequence: CASSFRGPNEQFF. The CDR3 DNA, read in part, is TGTGCCAGCAGCTTCAGGGGTCCCAATGAG.